This T cell receptor (beta chain) was profiled in a study of spatial heterogeneity in lung cancer. Across the study: Every unique TCR and UMI combination, on average, appeared more than ten times in raw reads.

Every cDNA TCR molecule received its own unique molecular identifier. TCRdb re-derived calls from the 5' RACE reads in MiXCR, one entry per CDR3 protein. Here the sample spans about 92,000 distinct CDR3 sequences, less than 15% being singletons. V gave up 3 bases and J gave up 4 bases, with 5 bases separating them. Germline CDR1 is KGHSH and CDR2 is LQKENI. The CDR3 runs 12 residues. The sample's time point: sample taken at primary tumor resection. The donor population consisted of over 55 patients with untreated, early-stage non-small cell lung cancer. Unsorted tumor, nontumor lung tissue or cryopreserved PBMC supplied the whole RNA. This clonotype was detected only a few times.

The sample in question was PBMCs, obtained at surgery. The receptor's source is a male donor with early-stage non-small cell lung cancer. The rearrangement links TRBV18 to TRBJ2-3; D could derive from TRBD1 or TRBD2 (5 bases each). CDR3 sequence (DNA): TGTGCCAGCTCACCGGGGGCAGATACGCAGTATTTT. Translation gives CASSPGADTQYF. The full variable domain, completed using reference TRBV18 and TRBJ2-3, is NAGVMQNPRHLVRRRGQEARLRCSPMKGHSHVYWYRQLPEEGLKFMVYLQKENIIDESGMPKERFSAEFPKEGPSILRIQQVVRGDSAAYFCASSPGADTQYFGPGTRLTVL.